These 9 T cell receptor beta chains share one sample of origin, sequenced in a study of T-cell reconstitution after alpha-beta-depleted transplantation in children. During its preparation, the TCRbeta library received unique molecular identifiers. TCRdb called the PCR reads again in MiXCR, with one record for every CDR3 protein. This table has around 4,200 distinct CDR3 sequences, roughly 12% appearing once. The sample in question was PBMCs, mostly from graft donor cells, obtained 60 days after TCRalphabeta/CD19-depleted stem cell transplant. These receptors all stem from a male patient aged 2-9 years who had a stem cell transplant for acute lymphoblastic leukemia, so the T cells may come from the graft donor.

Ten or more counts support this clonotype. V and J are TRBV5-1 and TRBJ1-1; D remains unclear. The ends were cut back, 7 bases at V and 4 bases at J, with 14 bases in the middle. CDR1 and CDR2 from the germline V gene are SGHRS and YFSETQ. CDR3 length equals 13 residues. The CDR3 protein is CASALWESTEAFF. CDR3 bases: TGCGCCAGCGCCTTATGGGAGAGCACTGAAGCTTTCTTT.

This clonotype was counted many times. CDR3 residues: CASSRTGSTDTQYF. The CDR3 DNA reads TGTGCCAGCAGCCGGACAGGGTCCACAGATACGCAGTATTTT. The chain links TRBV3-1 to TRBJ2-3; 8 bases agree with TRBD1. The germline CDR1 and CDR2 sequences are LGHDT and YNNKEL (reference sequence). V lost 4 bases, J lost 2 bases, and 2 bases stayed unmatched. The CDR3 totals 14 residues.

This clonotype was detected ten times or more. The chain employs TRBV10-3 and TRBJ1-3; D not resolved. From germline, CDR1 is ENHRY and CDR2 SYGVKD. V lost 6 bases and J lost 0, with 9 bases in between. The CDR3 covers 14 residues. CDR3 nucleotide sequence: TGTGCCATCAGCCCAGGAAGCTCTGGAAACACCATATATTTT. Translation gives CAISPGSSGNTIYF.

This clonotype was recorded at least ten times. CDR3 sequence: CASNKWGDQETQYF. CDR3 nucleotides: TGTGCCAGCAACAAGTGGGGGGACCAAGAGACCCAGTACTTC. V and J are TRBV12-3 or TRBV12-4 and TRBJ2-5; a possible D gene is TRBD2 (6 bases). The CDR3 covers 14 residues. V was clipped by 7 bases and J by 0 bases, with 12 bases between them.

This clonotype showed up many times. The V gene is TRBV29-1, the J gene TRBJ2-7; 10 bases map to TRBD1. Germline CDR1 reads SQVTM; CDR2 reads ANQGSEA. Trimming removed 4 bases from V and 3 bases from J; junction bases left unmatched: 0. This CDR3 region has 12 residues. The chain's CDR3 is CSVGTGGYEQYF. The CDR3 region has the DNA TGCAGCGTTGGGACAGGGGGCTACGAGCAGTACTTC.

At least ten counts were recorded for this clonotype. The chain joins TRBV7-6 to TRBJ2-7; D is unresolved. CDR1 is SGHVS, CDR2 FNYEAQ, per germline. This CDR3 has 15 residues. Trimming took off 1 base at V and 3 bases at J, with 13 bases between the two ends. CDR3: CASSLGGTLDYEQYF. Written as DNA, the CDR3 is TGTGCCAGCAGCTTAGGAGGCACTCTGGACTACGAGCAGTACTTC.

In its sample, this clonotype is large. The chain has TRBV12-3 or TRBV12-4 and TRBJ2-4; D is unclear. Between the trimmed V and J ends, which lost 5 bases and 1 base, there was a span of 12 bases. This CDR3 contains 15 residues. The CDR3 nucleotides are TGTGCCAGCAGTGCAACAGATGCGGCCAAAAACATTCAGTACTTC. Translating it yields CASSATDAAKNIQYF.

In its sample, this clonotype was seen many times. The CDR3: CASSPGTGRPSSYNEQFF. CDR3 bases: TGTGCCAGCAGCCCCGGGACAGGGCGACCCAGCTCCTACAATGAGCAGTTCTTC. This chain links TRBV5-5 with TRBJ2-1, with TRBD1 matching 9 bases. Germline assignment: CDR1 SGHKS and CDR2 YYEKEE (reference sequence). The CDR3 consists of 18 residues. V was clipped by 4 bases and J by 0 bases; unmatched bases: 11.

Many counts were recorded for this clonotype. V usage is TRBV7-2 and J usage is TRBJ2-1; D may be TRBD1 (5 bases). Per the germline V gene, CDR1 is SGHTA and CDR2 is FQGNSA. V shed 4 bases and J shed 3 bases, with 16 bases lying between them. This CDR3 has 16 residues. The CDR3 sequence: CASSYPRQRFYNEQFF. CDR3 DNA: TGTGCCAGCAGCTACCCTAGACAGAGATTCTACAATGAGCAGTTCTTC.